Below, 18 T cell receptor beta chains from the same sample are listed, as sequenced in a study of T-cell memory formation after mild COVID-19. In TCRdb, the 5' RACE reads were re-called with MiXCR into one record per CDR3 protein. The table lists more than 70,000 distinct CDR3 sequences, approximately 13% of them singletons. The sequenced sample consisted of PBMCs or a T cell subset sorted from them (not recorded which). These TCRs come from an adult woman who had mild COVID-19 (a few samples of this study predate the infection). Cell type and time point are not known.

The gene calls are TRBV7-2 and TRBJ2-4, with D perhaps being TRBD1 or TRBD2 (6 bases each). Trimming pared 6 bases from V and 5 bases from J, leaving 11 bases between. CDR3 length: 13 amino acids. Looked up from germline, CDR1 is SGHTA and CDR2 is FQGNSA. The CDR3: CASSRGDENIQYF. The CDR3 bases are TGTGCCAGCAGTAGGGGGGACGAAAACATTCAGTACTTC.

The chain joins TRBV7-9 to TRBJ1-2; weak D call: TRBD1 (5 bases). Between the trimmed V and J ends, which lost 4 bases and 5 bases, there was a span of 11 bases. From germline, CDR1 is SEHNR and CDR2 FQNEAQ (reference sequence). The length of the CDR3 is 13 residues. The CDR3 protein is CASSSGTVYGYTF. The CDR3, as DNA: TGTGCCAGCAGCTCTGGGACGGTTTATGGCTACACCTTC.

This chain uses TRBV29-1 with TRBJ2-2; maybe TRBD2 (6 bases). The CDR3 totals 14 residues. Germline V gene data show CDR1 as SQVTM and CDR2 as ANQGSEA. Trimming shortened V by 5 bases and J by 7 bases, and 17 bases separated the two germline ends. The CDR3 nucleotides read TGCAGCGTTCCGGGGGTCCCACCATACGGGGAGCTGTTTTTT. It is translated as CSVPGVPPYGELFF.

The V and J genes are TRBV19 and TRBJ1-1; 8 bases align to TRBD1. The CDR3 contains 13 residues. The germline CDR1 and CDR2 sequences are LNHDA and SQIVND (reference sequence). V was pared by 4 bases and J by 5 bases, with 3 bases of the junction left unmatched. DNA of the CDR3: TGTGCCAGTAGTACGACAGGGGCGACTGAAGCTTTCTTT. Residues: CASSTTGATEAFF.

J is TRBJ1-1 and V is TRBV29-1; D gene uncertain. This CDR3 is built from 11 residues. Trimming cost V 4 bases and J 7 bases, with 10 bases left between them. Germline V gene data show CDR1 as SQVTM and CDR2 as ANQGSEA. In DNA form, the CDR3 reads TGCAGCGTTGTATATCGGGGTGAAGCTTTCTTT. It translates to CSVVYRGEAFF.

The chain uses TRBV7-9 and TRBJ2-3; 11 bases are a match to TRBD2. Trimming cost V 4 bases and J 4 bases; bases outside gene matches: 13. This CDR3 has 18 amino acids. Germline CDR1 is SEHNR and CDR2 is FQNEAQ (reference sequence). The CDR3 DNA is TGTGCCAGCAGCTCAAATAACTTGGCACTAGCGGGGGCAGATACGCAGTATTTT. This sequence encodes CASSSNNLALAGADTQYF.

This clonotype was observed at least ten times. CDR3 residues: CASSLAGGTYNEQFF. The CDR3 region has the DNA TGTGCCAGCAGCTTAGCGGGAGGTACCTACAATGAGCAGTTCTTC. The genes are TRBV7-3 and TRBJ2-1, with 8 bases identical to TRBD2. V shed 2 bases and J 2 bases; nucleotides not matched to a gene: 2. This CDR3 spans 15 amino acids. Per germline, CDR1 SGHTA and CDR2 FQGTGA.

CDR3 loop: CATSGPLAGELFF. Here the CDR3 DNA reads TGTGCCACCAGTGGCCCACTAGCCGGGGAGCTGTTTTTT. The chain carries TRBV24-1 and TRBJ2-2; possible D gene TRBD2, 5 bases. Trimming stripped 5 bases from V and 6 bases from J, with 9 bases between. CDR1 KGHDR and CDR2 SFDVKD come from the germline V gene. This CDR3 region has 13 residues.

The chain links TRBV7-2 to TRBJ2-7; 10 bases align to TRBD2. CDR1 is SGHTA, CDR2 FQGNSA, per germline. CDR3 size: 16 residues. J gave up 3 bases and V 2 bases, and 7 bases lay outside the gene matches. The CDR3 loop reads CASSLIIASGSYEQYF. CDR3 in DNA: TGTGCCAGCAGCTTAATTATTGCTAGCGGGAGCTACGAGCAGTACTTC.

This chain connects TRBV20-1 to TRBJ1-1; D is undetermined. Looked up from germline, CDR1 is DFQATT and CDR2 is SNEGSKA (reference sequence). The CDR3 runs to 15 residues. The V end lost 6 bases, the J end lost 0 bases, and 17 bases lay between the germline ends. The CDR3 region is CSAPPRVMVNTEAFF. DNA of the CDR3: TGCAGTGCCCCACCTCGAGTGATGGTGAACACTGAAGCTTTCTTT.

The chain employs TRBV28 and TRBJ2-1; no clear D. The V gene lost 3 bases and the J gene lost 7 bases, with 7 bases spanning the gap. Germline V CDR1 and CDR2: MDHEN, SYDVKM. This CDR3 region has 12 residues. CDR3 sequence: CASSFDGNEQFF. CDR3 nucleotides: TGTGCCAGCAGTTTCGACGGGAATGAGCAGTTCTTC.

This clonotype is categorized as medium-sized. J is TRBJ1-1 and V is TRBV5-1, with D perhaps matching TRBD1 (5 bases). The CDR3 is made up of 14 amino acids. Germline assignment: CDR1 SGHRS and CDR2 YFSETQ. Trimming pared 1 base from V and 1 base from J, leaving 8 bases between. The CDR3 region has the DNA TGCGCCAGCAGCTTGTGGCAGGGGAACACTGAAGCTTTCTTT. Its protein product is CASSLWQGNTEAFF.

The V and J genes are TRBV5-1 and TRBJ2-1, with TRBD2 as a possible D gene (7 bases). Per the germline V gene, CDR1 is SGHRS and CDR2 is YFSETQ. Trimming removed 4 bases at V and 4 bases at J, with 15 bases between. This CDR3 is built from 15 residues. The CDR3 sequence: CASSGGAREYNEQFF. DNA of the CDR3: TGCGCCAGCAGCGGGGGGGCCAGGGAGTACAATGAGCAGTTCTTC.

The chain is built from TRBV5-1 and TRBJ2-3, with 9 bases identical to TRBD2. The CDR3 is 16 residues long. Germline trimming cut 2 bases from V and 2 bases from J; bases unmatched to any gene: 6. Germline V CDR1 and CDR2: SGHRS, YFSETQ. This chain's CDR3 is CASSFNGLAITDTQYF. DNA for the CDR3: TGCGCCAGCAGCTTTAATGGACTAGCGATCACAGATACGCAGTATTTT.

The rearrangement links TRBV3-1 to TRBJ2-7; 9 bases map to TRBD2. Trimming cost V 3 bases and J 0 bases; bases outside gene matches: 0. In germline, CDR1 is LGHDT, CDR2 YNNKEL (reference sequence). This CDR3 comprises 14 residues. CDR3 amino acids: CASSHSGSSYEQYF. The CDR3 DNA reads TGTGCCAGCAGCCATAGCGGGAGCTCCTACGAGCAGTACTTC.

V gene TRBV29-1 combines with J gene TRBJ2-7, with D perhaps TRBD1 (6 bases). The V gene lost 5 bases and the J gene lost 0 bases, with 14 bases spanning the gap. Germline V lookup: CDR1 SQVTM, CDR2 ANQGSEA. The CDR3 contains 14 residues. This CDR3 is CSVLFQTGSYEQYF. CDR3 nucleotides: TGCAGCGTTTTGTTCCAGACAGGCTCCTACGAGCAGTACTTC.

There are many counts of this clonotype. The chain links TRBV29-1 to TRBJ2-2, with 12 bases matching TRBD2. CDR3 length: 15 amino acids. The ends lost 6 bases at V and 3 bases at J; junction bases unmatched: 5. The germline V gene has CDR1 SQVTM and CDR2 ANQGSEA. The CDR3 coding sequence is TGCAGCGTAAGGACTAGCGGGACATACACCGGGGAGCTGTTTTTT. Translation gives CSVRTSGTYTGELFF.

This clonotype has a handful of counts. The genes are TRBV6-5 and TRBJ2-2; no reliable D call. CDR1 is MNHEY and CDR2 is SVGAGI in the germline V gene. V dropped 0 bases and J dropped 3 bases, with 8 bases sitting between them. The CDR3 consists of 15 residues. As DNA, the CDR3 is TGTGCCAGCAGTTACTCAGGGTTTGACACCGGGGAGCTGTTTTTT. Translation: CASSYSGFDTGELFF.